This passage covers 6 T cell receptor beta chains from one sample sequenced in a study of shared clonotypes between healthy human individuals (dated by TCRdb to 2018 to 2021). The library was produced with the immunoSEQ multiplex PCR assay. The clones in this table, taken by TCRdb from immuneACCESS, are in-frame only. Not every clone is retained; where verified, under half of the shortfall comes from an unresolved V gene, and the cause of the rest is unknown. In all, the sample holds 2,500,000 or so clones, and over 85% of those were seen once. The ten largest clones capture approximately 0.36% of the sample. The sequenced sample was naive CD4+ T cells from PBMCs. This specimen's cell subset or site label, interpreted: CD45RA+ positively selected. These receptors all stem from a young man in good health. Some clones in this sample may be carry-over from other donors' samples.

The chain has TRBV7-3 and TRBJ2-1, with 14 bases lining up with TRBD2. Germline lookup yields CDR1 SGHTA and CDR2 FQGTGA. The CDR3 contains 14 residues. V dropped 5 bases and J dropped 14; count of bases not matched to a gene: 8. This CDR3 reads CASSPGTSGSGKFF. The CDR3 DNA reads as TGTGCCAGCAGCCCCGGGACTAGCGGGAGTGGAAAGTTCTTC.

In DNA, the CDR3 is TGTGCCAGTAGTCCTCGAGCGAGGAATGAGCAGTTCTTC. The encoded protein is CASSPRARNEQFF. The V and J genes are TRBV19 and TRBJ2-1; D unresolved. Germline V CDR1 and CDR2: LNHDA, SQIVND (reference sequence). The CDR3 has 13 amino acids. Trimming removed 5 bases from V and 7 bases from J, with 12 bases in between.

V and J are TRBV28 and TRBJ2-1; D remains unclear. V was cut by 5 bases and J by 5 bases, with 10 bases left in between. Germline lookup yields CDR1 MDHEN and CDR2 SYDVKM. The CDR3 has 13 amino acids. CDR3 amino acids: CASSHGLNNEQFF. In DNA form, the CDR3 reads TGTGCCAGCAGTCACGGATTAAACAATGAGCAGTTCTTC.

V is TRBV18 and J is TRBJ2-1; D is perhaps TRBD1 or TRBD2 (5 bases each). In germline, CDR1 is KGHSH, CDR2 LQKENI. Trimming removed 3 bases from V and 5 bases from J, with 14 bases in between. The CDR3 has 15 residues. The CDR3 DNA is TGTGCCAGCTCACCTCCCGGGGCCCCCAACAATGAGCAGTTCTTC. This translates into CASSPPGAPNNEQFF. Complete variable domain (other parts from reference TRBV18 and TRBJ2-1): NAGVMQNPRHLVRRRGQEARLRCSPMKGHSHVYWYRQLPEEGLKFMVYLQKENIIDESGMPKERFSAEFPKEGPSILRIQQVVRGDSAAYFCASSPPGAPNNEQFFGPGTRLTVL.

The CDR3: CASSLAGSGNEKLFF. DNA for the CDR3: TGTGCCAGCAGCTTAGCCGGCTCGGGGAATGAAAAACTGTTTTTT. This chain uses TRBV7-9 with TRBJ1-4; D is uncertain. Per the germline V gene, CDR1 is SEHNR and CDR2 is FQNEAQ (reference sequence). CDR3 length: 15 residues. Trimming took 0 bases from V and 5 from J, leaving 10 bases between them.

In its sample, this clone was seen a few times. The chain carries TRBV9 and TRBJ1-3; a weak D match, TRBD1 (5 bases). The CDR3 totals 16 residues. Germline V gene sequence: CDR1 SGDLS, CDR2 YYNGEE. Between the trimmed V and J ends, which lost 0 bases and 2 bases, there was a span of 12 bases. The CDR3 DNA reads as TGTGCCAGCAGCGTAGCCTCTCAGGGAACTGGAAACACCATATATTTT. Amino acids: CASSVASQGTGNTIYF.